This T cell receptor beta chain was sequenced in a study of cytomegalovirus exposure and HLA in healthy donors. Findings and caveats of the study: The authors confirmed in vitro that a few CMV-associated chains were specific for CMV antigens. At a 0.05 false discovery rate, a later analysis found around 17,000 TCR beta sequences to be associated with HLA alleles.

The PCR had 60 Vbeta and 13 Jbeta primers. Libraries were prepared by immunoSEQ multiplex PCR; TCRdb keeps only in-frame clonotypes and omits some of them. The table has 250,000 to 350,000 clones, about 80% seen once. This CDR3 region has 16 residues. CDR1 and CDR2 (germline): SGHRS, YFSETQ. Trimming removed 3 bases from V and 1 base from J, with 14 bases in between. In its sample, this clone was seen once. Its antigen is unknown. Input material: PBMCs. The receptor was derived from a girl aged 2-10 years in good health and CMV-seronegative. V usage is TRBV5-1 and J usage is TRBJ1-5; D is uncertain. CDR3: CASSYGEVGSNQPQHF. The CDR3 bases are TGCGCCAGCAGCTACGGGGAAGTCGGGAGCAATCAGCCCCAGCATTTT.